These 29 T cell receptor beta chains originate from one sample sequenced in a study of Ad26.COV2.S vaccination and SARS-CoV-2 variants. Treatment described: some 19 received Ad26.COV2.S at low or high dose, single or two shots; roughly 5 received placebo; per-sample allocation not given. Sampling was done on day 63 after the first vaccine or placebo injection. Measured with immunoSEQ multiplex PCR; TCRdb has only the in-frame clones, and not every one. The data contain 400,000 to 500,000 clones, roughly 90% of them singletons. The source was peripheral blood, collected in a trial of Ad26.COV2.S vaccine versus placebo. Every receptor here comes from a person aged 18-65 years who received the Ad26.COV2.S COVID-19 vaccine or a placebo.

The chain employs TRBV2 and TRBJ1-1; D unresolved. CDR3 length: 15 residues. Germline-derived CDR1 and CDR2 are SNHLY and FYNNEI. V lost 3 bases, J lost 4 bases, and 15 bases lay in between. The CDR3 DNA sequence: TGTGCCAGCAGTGATCGGATCGATTTGGGCACTGAAGCTTTCTTT. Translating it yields CASSDRIDLGTEAFF. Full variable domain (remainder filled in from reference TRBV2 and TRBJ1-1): EPEVTQTPSHQVTQMGQEVILRCVPISNHLYFYWYRQILGQKVEFLVSFYNNEISEKSEIFDDQFSVERPDGSNFTLKIRSTKLEDSAMYFCASSDRIDLGTEAFFGQGTRLTVV.

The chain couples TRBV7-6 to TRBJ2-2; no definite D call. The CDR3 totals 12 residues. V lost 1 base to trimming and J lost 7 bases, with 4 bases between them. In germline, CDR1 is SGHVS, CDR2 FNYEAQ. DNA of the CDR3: TGTGCCAGCAGCTTAGGGGTCGGGGAGCTGTTTTTT. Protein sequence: CASSLGVGELFF.

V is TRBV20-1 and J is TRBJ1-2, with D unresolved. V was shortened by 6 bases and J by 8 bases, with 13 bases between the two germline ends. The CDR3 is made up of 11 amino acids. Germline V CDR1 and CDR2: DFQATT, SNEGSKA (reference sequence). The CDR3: CSAERESGYTF. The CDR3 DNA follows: TGCAGTGCAGAGAGGGAGTCGGGCTACACCTTC.

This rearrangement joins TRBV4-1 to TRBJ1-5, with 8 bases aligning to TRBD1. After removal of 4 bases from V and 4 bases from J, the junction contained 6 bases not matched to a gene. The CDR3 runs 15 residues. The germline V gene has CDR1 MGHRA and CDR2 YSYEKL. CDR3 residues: CASSLGQGWNQPQHF. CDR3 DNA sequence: TGCGCCAGCAGCCTAGGACAGGGATGGAATCAGCCCCAGCATTTT.

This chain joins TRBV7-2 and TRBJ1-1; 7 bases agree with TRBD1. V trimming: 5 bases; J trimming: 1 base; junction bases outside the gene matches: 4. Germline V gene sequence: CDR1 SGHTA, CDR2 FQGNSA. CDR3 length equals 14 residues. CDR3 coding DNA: TGTGCCAGCAGCATCCGGACAGGGAACACTGAAGCTTTCTTT. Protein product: CASSIRTGNTEAFF.

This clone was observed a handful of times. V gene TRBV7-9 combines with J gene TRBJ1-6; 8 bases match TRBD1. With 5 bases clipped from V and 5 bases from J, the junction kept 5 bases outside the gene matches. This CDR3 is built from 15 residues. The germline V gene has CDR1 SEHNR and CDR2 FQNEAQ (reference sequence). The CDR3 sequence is CASSIRTGNNSPLHF. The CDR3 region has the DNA TGTGCCAGCAGCATCAGGACAGGGAATAATTCACCCCTCCACTTT.

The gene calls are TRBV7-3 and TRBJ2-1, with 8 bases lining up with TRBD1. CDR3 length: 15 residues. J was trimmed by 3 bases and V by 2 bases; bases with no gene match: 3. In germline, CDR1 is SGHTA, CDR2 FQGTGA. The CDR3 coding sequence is TGTGCCAGCAGCTTACAGGGGGCGGGCTACAATGAGCAGTTCTTC. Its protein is CASSLQGAGYNEQFF.

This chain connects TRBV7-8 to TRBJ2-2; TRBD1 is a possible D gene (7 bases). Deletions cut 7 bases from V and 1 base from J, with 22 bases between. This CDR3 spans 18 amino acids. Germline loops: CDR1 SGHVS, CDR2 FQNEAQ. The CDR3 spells CASNLDKGQGGNTGELFF. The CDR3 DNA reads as TGTGCCAGCAACCTCGATAAGGGTCAGGGGGGGAACACCGGGGAGCTGTTTTTT.

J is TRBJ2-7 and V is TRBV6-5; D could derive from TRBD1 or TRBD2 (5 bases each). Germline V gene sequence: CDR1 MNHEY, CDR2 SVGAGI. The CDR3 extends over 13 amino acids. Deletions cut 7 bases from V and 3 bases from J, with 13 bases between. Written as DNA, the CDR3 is TGTGCCAGCACCTACGGGGCAAACTACGAGCAGTACTTC. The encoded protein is CASTYGANYEQYF.

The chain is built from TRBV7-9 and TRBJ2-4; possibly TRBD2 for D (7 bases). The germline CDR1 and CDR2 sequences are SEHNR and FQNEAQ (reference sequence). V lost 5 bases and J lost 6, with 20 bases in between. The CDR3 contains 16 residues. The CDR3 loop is CASSPQSGGVGNIQYF. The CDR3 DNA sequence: TGTGCCAGCAGCCCTCAATCGGGGGGCGTGGGAAACATTCAGTACTTC.

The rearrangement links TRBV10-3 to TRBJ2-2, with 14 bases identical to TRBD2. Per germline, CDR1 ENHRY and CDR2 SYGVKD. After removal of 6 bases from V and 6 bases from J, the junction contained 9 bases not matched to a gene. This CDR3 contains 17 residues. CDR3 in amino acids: CAIRSPGLAGVSGELFF. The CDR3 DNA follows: TGTGCCATCAGGTCCCCGGGACTAGCGGGGGTCTCCGGGGAGCTGTTTTTT.

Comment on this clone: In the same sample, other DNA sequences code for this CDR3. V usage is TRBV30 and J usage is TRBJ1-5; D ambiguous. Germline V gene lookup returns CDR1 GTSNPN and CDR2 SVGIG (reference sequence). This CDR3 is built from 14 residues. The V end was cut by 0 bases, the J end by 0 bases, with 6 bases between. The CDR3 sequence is CAWSVLGSNQPQHF. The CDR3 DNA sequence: TGTGCCTGGAGTGTTCTGGGTAGCAATCAGCCCCAGCATTTT. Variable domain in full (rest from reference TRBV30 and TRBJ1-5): SQTIHQWPATLVQPVGSPLSLECTVEGTSNPNLYWYRQAAGRGLQLLFYSVGIGQISSEVPQNLSASRPQDRQFILSSKKLLLSDSGFYLCAWSVLGSNQPQHFGDGTRLSIL.

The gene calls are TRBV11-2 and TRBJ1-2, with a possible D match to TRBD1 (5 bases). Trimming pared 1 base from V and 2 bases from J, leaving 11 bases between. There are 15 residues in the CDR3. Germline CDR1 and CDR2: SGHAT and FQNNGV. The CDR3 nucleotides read TGTGCCAGCAGCTTAGTTCTCAGGGAGAACTATGGCTACACCTTC. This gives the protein CASSLVLRENYGYTF.

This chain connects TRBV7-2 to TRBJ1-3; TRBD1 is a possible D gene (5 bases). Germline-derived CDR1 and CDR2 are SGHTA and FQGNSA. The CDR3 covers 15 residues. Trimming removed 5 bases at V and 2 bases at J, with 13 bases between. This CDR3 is CASSLDNLAGNTIYF. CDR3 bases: TGTGCCAGCAGCCTGGACAATTTAGCTGGAAACACCATATATTTT.

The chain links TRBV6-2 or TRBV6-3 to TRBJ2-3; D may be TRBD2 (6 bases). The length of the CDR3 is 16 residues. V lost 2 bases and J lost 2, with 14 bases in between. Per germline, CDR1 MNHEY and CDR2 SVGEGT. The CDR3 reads CASSYGGRESTDTQYF. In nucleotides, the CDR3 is TGTGCCAGCAGTTACGGGGGACGGGAGTCCACAGATACGCAGTATTTT.

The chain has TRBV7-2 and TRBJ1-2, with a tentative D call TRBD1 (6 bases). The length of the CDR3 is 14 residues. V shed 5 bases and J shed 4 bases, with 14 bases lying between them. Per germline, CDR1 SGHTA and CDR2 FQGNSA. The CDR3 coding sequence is TGTGCCAGCAGCGGGGCTGGGGGCGGCTATGGCTACACCTTC. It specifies CASSGAGGGYGYTF.

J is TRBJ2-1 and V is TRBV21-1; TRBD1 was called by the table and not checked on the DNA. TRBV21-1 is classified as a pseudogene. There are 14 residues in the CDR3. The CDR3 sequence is CASGPRTGVCEQFF. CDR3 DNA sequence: TGTGCCAGCGGACCCCGGACAGGGGTTTGTGAGCAGTTCTTC.

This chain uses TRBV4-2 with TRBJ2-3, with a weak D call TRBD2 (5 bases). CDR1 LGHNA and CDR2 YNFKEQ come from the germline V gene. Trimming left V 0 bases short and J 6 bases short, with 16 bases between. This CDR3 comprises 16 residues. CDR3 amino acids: CASSQDSEGFYDTQYF. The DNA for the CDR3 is TGTGCCAGCAGCCAAGATAGTGAGGGTTTTTACGATACGCAGTATTTT.

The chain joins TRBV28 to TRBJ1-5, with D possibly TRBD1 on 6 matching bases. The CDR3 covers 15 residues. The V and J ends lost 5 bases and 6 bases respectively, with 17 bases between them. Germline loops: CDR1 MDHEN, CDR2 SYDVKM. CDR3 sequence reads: CASSMGGGGSQPQHF. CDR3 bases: TGTGCCAGCAGTATGGGGGGAGGGGGAAGTCAGCCCCAGCATTTT.

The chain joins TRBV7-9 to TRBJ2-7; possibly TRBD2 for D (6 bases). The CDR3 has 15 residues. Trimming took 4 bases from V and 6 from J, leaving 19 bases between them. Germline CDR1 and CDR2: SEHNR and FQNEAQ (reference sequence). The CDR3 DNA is TGTGCCAGCAGCTCCCCTAGCGACCCCCTACCCGAGCAGTACTTC. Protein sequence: CASSSPSDPLPEQYF.

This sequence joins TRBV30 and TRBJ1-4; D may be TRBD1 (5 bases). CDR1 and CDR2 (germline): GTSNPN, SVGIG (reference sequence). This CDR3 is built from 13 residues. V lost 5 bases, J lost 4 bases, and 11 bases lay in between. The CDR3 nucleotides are TGTGCCTGGCAAAGGGGTCTTAATGAAAAACTGTTTTTT. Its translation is CAWQRGLNEKLFF.

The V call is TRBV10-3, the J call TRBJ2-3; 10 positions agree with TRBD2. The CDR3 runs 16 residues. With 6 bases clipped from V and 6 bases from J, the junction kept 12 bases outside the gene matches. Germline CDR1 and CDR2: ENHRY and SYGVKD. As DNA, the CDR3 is TGTGCCATCAGAACCGGGACTAGCGCCCAAGGTGATACGCAGTATTTT. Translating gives CAIRTGTSAQGDTQYF.

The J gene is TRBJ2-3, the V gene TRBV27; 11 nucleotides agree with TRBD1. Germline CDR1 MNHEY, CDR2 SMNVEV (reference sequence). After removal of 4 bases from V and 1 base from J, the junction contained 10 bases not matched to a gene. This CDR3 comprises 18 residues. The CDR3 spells CASSSRDRGKGGTDTQYF. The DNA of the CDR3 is TGTGCCAGCAGTTCCCGGGACAGGGGGAAAGGTGGCACAGATACGCAGTATTTT.

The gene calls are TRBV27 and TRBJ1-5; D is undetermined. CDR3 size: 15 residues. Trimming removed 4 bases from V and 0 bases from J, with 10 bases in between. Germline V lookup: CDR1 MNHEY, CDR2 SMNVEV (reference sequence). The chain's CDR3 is CASSSWRDSNQPQHF. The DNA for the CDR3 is TGTGCCAGCAGTTCCTGGCGGGATAGCAATCAGCCCCAGCATTTT.

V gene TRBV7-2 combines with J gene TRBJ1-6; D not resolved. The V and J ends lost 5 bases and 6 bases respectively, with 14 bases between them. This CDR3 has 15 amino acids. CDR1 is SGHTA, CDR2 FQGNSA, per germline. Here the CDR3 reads CASSVRQGINSPLHF. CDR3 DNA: TGTGCCAGCAGCGTCCGACAAGGGATTAATTCACCCCTCCACTTT.

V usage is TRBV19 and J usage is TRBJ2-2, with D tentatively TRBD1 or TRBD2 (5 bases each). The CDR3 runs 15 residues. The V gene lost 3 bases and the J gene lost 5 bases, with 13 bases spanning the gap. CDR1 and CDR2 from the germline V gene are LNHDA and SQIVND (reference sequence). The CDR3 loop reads CASSISGPRTGELFF. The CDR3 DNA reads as TGTGCCAGTAGTATCTCGGGGCCCCGGACCGGGGAGCTGTTTTTT.

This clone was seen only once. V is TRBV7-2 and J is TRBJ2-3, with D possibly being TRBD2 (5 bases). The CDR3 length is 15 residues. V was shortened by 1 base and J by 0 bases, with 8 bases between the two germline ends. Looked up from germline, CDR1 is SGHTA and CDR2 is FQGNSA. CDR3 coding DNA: TGTGCCAGCAGCTTAGACGGCGGGAGCACAGATACGCAGTATTTT. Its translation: CASSLDGGSTDTQYF.

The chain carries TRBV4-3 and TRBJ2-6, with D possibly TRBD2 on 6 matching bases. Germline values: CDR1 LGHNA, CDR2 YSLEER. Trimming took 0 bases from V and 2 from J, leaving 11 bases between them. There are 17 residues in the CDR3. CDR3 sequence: CASSQDGRPAGANVLTF. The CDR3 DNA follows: TGCGCCAGCAGCCAAGATGGGAGGCCGGCTGGGGCCAACGTCCTGACTTTC.

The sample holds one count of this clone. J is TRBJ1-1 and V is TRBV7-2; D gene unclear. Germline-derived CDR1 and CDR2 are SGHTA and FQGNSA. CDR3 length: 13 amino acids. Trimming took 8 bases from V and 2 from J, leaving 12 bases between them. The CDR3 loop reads CASSVHFNTEAFF. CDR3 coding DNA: TGTGCCAGCTCAGTGCACTTTAACACTGAAGCTTTCTTT.